This TCR beta chain was obtained from a study of shared clonotypes between healthy human individuals. Findings and limits, study-wide: What naive subsets generally showed was a larger estimated richness than memory subsets showed.

Libraries were prepared by immunoSEQ multiplex PCR; TCRdb keeps only in-frame clonotypes and omits some of them. This sample yields about 1.1 million clones, of which approximately 80% are seen a single time; almost 0.9% belongs to the top ten. V was shortened by 0 bases and J by 0 bases, with 7 bases between the two germline ends. Germline values: CDR1 SGHRS, CDR2 YFSETQ. This CDR3 spans 16 amino acids. With regard to this clone: Its target is not known. Distinct nucleotide sequences in the sample also encode this CDR3.

The chain links TRBV5-1 to TRBJ2-6; possible D gene TRBD2, 6 bases. This clonotype was sampled from a man aged 18 to 29 in good health. Some clones in this sample may be carry-over from other donors' samples. Source material: memory CD4+ T cells from PBMCs. As for subset: CD45RA-negative fraction. CDR3 residues: CASSLGRDSGANVLTF. CDR3 sequence (DNA): TGCGCCAGCAGCTTGGGGCGGGACTCTGGGGCCAACGTCCTGACTTTC.